This T cell receptor beta chain was documented in a study of blood T cell repertoires in COVID-19. This CDR3 contains 14 residues. V trimming: 2 bases; J trimming: 3 bases; junction bases outside the gene matches: 3. Germline CDR1 reads MNHEY; CDR2 reads SVGAGI. Only in-frame clones appear in the TCRdb table, and some are missing; sequencing was by immunoSEQ multiplex PCR. The sample consists of over 60,000 clones, roughly nine tenths of them appearing once. Sequences were obtained from peripheral blood. The origin of this receptor is a woman aged 60-70 years with acute or convalescent COVID-19. This chain joins TRBV6-5 and TRBJ1-1; 7 positions agree with TRBD1. CDR3 loop: CASSYGDRYTEAFF. For the CDR3, the DNA is TGTGCCAGCAGTTACGGGGACAGATACACTGAAGCTTTCTTT.